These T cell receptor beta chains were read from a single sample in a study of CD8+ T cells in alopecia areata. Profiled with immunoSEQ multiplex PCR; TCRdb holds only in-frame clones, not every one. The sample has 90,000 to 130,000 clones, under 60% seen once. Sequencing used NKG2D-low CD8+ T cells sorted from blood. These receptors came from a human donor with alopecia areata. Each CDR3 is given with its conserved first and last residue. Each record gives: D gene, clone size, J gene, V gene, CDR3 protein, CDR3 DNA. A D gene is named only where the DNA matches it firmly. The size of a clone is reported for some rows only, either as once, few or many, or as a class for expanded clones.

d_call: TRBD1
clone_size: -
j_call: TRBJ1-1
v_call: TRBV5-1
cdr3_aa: CASSLAGQPNTEAFF
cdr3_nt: TGCGCCAGCAGCTTGGCGGGACAGCCGAACACTGAAGCTTTCTTT

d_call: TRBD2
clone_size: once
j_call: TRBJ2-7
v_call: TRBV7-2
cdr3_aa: CASSLWGGSYEQYF
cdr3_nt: TGTGCCAGCAGCTTATGGGGCGGGAGTTACGAGCAGTACTTC

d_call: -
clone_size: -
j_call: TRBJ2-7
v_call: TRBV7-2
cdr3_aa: CASTSWGSSYEQYF
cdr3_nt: TGTGCCAGCACCTCCTGGGGTAGCTCCTACGAGCAGTACTTC

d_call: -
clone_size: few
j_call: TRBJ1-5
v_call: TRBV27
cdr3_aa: CASSLTPGKGQPQHF
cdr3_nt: TGTGCCAGCAGTTTAACCCCAGGGAAAGGTCAGCCCCAGCATTTT

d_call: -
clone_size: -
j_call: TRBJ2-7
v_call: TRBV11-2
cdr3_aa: CASSSLEGYEQYF
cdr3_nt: TGTGCCAGCAGTTCGTTGGAGGGCTACGAGCAGTACTTC

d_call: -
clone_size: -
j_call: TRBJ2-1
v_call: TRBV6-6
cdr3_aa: CASIWVNEQFF
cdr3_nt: TGTGCCAGCATCTGGGTCAATGAGCAGTTCTTC

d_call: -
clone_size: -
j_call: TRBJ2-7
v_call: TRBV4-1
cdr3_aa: CASSFRGSHEQYF
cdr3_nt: TGCGCCAGCAGCTTCAGGGGCTCACACGAGCAGTACTTC

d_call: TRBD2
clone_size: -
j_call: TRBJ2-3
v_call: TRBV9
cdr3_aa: CASSVPSGRAADTQYF
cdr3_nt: TGTGCCAGCAGCGTCCCTAGCGGGAGGGCCGCAGATACGCAGTATTTT

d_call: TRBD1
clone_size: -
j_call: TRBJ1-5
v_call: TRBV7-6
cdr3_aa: CASSPRDRGNQPQHF
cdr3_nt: TGTGCCAGCAGCCCAAGGGACAGGGGGAATCAGCCCCAGCATTTT

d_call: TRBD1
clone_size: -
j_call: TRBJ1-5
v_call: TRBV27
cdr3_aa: CASRLAGGFQPQHF
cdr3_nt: TGTGCCAGCAGGCTGGCAGGGGGCTTTCAGCCCCAGCATTTT

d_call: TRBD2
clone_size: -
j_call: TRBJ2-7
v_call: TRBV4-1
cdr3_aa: CASSQASGRPHEQYF
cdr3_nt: TGCGCCAGCAGCCAAGCTAGCGGGAGGCCGCACGAGCAGTACTTC

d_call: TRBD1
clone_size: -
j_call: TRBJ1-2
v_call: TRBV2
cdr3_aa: CASSRTGGLTANGYTF
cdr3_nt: TGTGCCAGCAGTAGGACAGGGGGATTAACTGCGAATGGCTACACCTTC

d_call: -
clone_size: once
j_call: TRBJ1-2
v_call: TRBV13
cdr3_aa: CASSLGRDGYTF
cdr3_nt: TGTGCCAGCAGCTTAGGCAGGGATGGCTACACCTTC

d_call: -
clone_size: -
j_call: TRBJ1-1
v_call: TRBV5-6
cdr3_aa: CASSLSYQNTEAFF
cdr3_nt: TGTGCCAGCAGCTTGTCATACCAGAACACTGAAGCTTTCTTT

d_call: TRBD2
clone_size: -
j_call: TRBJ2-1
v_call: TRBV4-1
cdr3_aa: CASSPQLAGGREHEQFF
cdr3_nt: TGCGCCAGCAGCCCCCAGTTAGCGGGAGGTCGGGAGCATGAGCAGTTCTTC

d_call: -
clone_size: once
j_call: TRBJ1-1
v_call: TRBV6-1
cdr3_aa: CASSEARGVYTEAFF
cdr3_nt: TGTGCCAGCAGTGAAGCGCGGGGTGTCTACACTGAAGCTTTCTTT

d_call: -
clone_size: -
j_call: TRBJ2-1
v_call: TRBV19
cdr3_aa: CASSTTGYNEQFF
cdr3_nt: TGTGCCAGTAGTACCACAGGATACAATGAGCAGTTCTTC

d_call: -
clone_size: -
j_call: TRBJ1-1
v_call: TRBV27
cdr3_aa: CASSSGVNTEAFF
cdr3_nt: TGTGCCAGCAGTTCCGGGGTGAACACTGAAGCTTTCTTT

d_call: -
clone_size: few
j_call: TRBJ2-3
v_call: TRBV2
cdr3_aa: CASSDGQSPDTQYF
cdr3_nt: TGTGCCAGCAGTGACGGACAAAGCCCAGATACGCAGTATTTT

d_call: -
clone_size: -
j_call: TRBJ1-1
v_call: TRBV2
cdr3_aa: CASGVSMNTEAFF
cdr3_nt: TGTGCCAGCGGTGTTTCTATGAACACTGAAGCTTTCTTT

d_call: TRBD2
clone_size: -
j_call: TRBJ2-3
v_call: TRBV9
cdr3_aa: CASSSGTSGAASTDTQYF
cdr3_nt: TGTGCCAGCAGCTCCGGGACTAGCGGGGCCGCCAGCACAGATACGCAGTATTTT

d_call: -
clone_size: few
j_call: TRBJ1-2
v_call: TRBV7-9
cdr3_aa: CASIGDWDYGYTF
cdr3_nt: TGTGCCAGCATCGGCGACTGGGACTATGGCTACACCTTC

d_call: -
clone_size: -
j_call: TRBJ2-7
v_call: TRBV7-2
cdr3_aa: CASSLDSFWAEQYF
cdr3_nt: TGTGCCAGCAGCTTAGACTCGTTCTGGGCCGAGCAGTACTTC

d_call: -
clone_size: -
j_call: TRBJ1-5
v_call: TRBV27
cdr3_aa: CASSSLGGHQPQHF
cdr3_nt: TGTGCCAGCAGTTCCTTAGGGGGGCATCAGCCCCAGCATTTT

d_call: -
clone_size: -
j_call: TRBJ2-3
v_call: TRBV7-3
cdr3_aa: CASSPARASTDTQYF
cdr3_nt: TGTGCCAGCAGCCCAGCCCGCGCGAGCACAGATACGCAGTATTTT

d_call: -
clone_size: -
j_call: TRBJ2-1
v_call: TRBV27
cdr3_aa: CASREGAYNEQFF
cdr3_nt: TGTGCCAGCAGGGAGGGGGCCTACAATGAGCAGTTCTTC

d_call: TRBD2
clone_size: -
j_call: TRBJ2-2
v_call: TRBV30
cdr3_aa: CAWSRGDGELFF
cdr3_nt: TGTGCCTGGAGTCGGGGGGACGGGGAGCTGTTTTTT

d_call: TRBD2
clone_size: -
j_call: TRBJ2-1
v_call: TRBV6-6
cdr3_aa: CASSQGLAGIINEQFF
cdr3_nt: TGTGCCAGCAGCCAAGGACTAGCGGGCATTATCAATGAGCAGTTCTTC

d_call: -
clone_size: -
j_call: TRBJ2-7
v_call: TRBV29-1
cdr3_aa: CSVAGGAYNEQYF
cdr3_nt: TGCAGCGTTGCAGGGGGGGCCTATAACGAGCAGTACTTC

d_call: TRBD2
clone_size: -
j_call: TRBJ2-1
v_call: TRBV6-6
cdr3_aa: CASSSSGTSGYNEQFF
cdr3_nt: TGTGCCAGCAGTTCATCCGGGACTAGTGGGTACAATGAGCAGTTCTTC

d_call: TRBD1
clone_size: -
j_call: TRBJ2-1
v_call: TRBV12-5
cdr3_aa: CASGLTGQGYNEQFF
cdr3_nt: TGTGCTAGTGGTTTGACCGGACAGGGTTATAATGAGCAGTTCTTC

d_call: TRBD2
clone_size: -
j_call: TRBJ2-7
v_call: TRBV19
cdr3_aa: CATLPPGGSYEQYF
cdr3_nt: TGTGCCACCCTCCCGCCGGGAGGATCCTACGAGCAGTACTTC

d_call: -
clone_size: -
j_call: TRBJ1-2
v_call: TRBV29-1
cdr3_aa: CSVPQGSNYGYTF
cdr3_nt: TGCAGCGTTCCGCAGGGGTCTAACTATGGCTACACCTTC

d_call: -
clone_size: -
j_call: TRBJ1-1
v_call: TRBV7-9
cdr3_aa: CASSRYGAVLNTEAFF
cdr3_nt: TGTGCCAGCAGCCGATACGGGGCAGTCCTGAACACTGAAGCTTTCTTT

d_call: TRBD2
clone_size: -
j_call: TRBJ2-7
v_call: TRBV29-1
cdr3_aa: CSVLRTSGPTYEQYF
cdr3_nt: TGCAGCGTCCTCCGGACTAGCGGGCCGACCTACGAGCAGTACTTC

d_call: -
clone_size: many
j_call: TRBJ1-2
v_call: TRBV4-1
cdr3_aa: CASSQGAGTYGYTF
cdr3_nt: TGCGCCAGCAGCCAAGGGGCGGGGACCTATGGCTACACCTTC

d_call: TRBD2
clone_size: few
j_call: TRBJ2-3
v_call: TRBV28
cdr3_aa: CASSSVAGGATDTQYF
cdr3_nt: TGTGCCAGCAGTTCCGTAGCGGGTGGGGCTACAGATACGCAGTATTTT

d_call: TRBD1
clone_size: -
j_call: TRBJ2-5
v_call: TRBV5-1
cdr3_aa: CASSWGQPQETQYF
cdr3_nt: TGCGCCAGCAGCTGGGGACAGCCCCAAGAGACCCAGTACTTC

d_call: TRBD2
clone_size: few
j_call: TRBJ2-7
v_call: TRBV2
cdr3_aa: CASRSGTSAGDYEQYF
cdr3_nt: TGTGCCAGCAGGTCCGGGACTAGCGCAGGGGACTACGAGCAGTACTTC

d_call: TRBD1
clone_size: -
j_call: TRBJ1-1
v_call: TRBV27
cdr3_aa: CASSPETGLALTEAFF
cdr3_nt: TGTGCCAGCAGCCCAGAGACAGGGCTGGCACTTACTGAAGCTTTCTTT

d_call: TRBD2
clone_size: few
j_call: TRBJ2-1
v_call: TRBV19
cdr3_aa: CASSTSGSIGTYNEQFF
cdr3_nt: TGTGCCAGTAGCACTAGCGGGAGTATAGGCACCTACAATGAGCAGTTCTTC

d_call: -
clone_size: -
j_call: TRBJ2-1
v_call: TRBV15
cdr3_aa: CATSSGRPEQFF
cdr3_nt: TGTGCCACCTCCTCGGGACGTCCTGAGCAGTTCTTC

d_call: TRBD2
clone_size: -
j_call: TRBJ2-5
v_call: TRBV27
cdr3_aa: CASSSAGGGETQYF
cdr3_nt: TGTGCCAGCAGTTCTGCGGGAGGGGGTGAGACCCAGTACTTC

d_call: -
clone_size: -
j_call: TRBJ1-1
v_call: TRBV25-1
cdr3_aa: CASSRDSGTEAFF
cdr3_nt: TGTGCCAGCAGTCGGGACTCGGGCACTGAAGCTTTCTTT

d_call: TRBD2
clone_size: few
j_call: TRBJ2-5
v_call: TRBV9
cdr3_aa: CASSKGTSGSGQETQYF
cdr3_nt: TGTGCCAGCAGTAAAGGGACTAGCGGGAGTGGTCAAGAGACCCAGTACTTC

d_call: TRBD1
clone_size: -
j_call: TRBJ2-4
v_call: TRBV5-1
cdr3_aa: CASSSRDRGNIQYF
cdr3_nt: TGCGCCAGCAGCAGCCGAGACAGGGGAAACATTCAGTACTTC

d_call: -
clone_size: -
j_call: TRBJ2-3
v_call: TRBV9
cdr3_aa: CASSVVPTDTQYF
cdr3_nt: TGTGCCAGCAGCGTCGTACCCACAGATACGCAGTATTTT

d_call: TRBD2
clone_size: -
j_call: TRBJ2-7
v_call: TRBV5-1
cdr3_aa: CASSFSGRAQEQYF
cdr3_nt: TGCGCCAGCAGCTTTAGCGGGAGGGCCCAGGAGCAGTACTTC

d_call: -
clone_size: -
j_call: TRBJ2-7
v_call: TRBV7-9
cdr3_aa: CASSLGFSYEQYF
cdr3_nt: TGTGCCAGCAGCTTGGGGTTCTCCTACGAGCAGTACTTC

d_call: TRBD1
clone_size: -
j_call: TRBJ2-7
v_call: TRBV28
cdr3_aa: CASSWTGVLGRQYF
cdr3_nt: TGTGCCAGCAGTTGGACAGGGGTACTGGGGAGGCAGTACTTC